This T cell receptor beta chain was sequenced during a study of low-dose radiotherapy and immunotherapy resistance in tumors. In the study overall: Members of Cohort 1 were treated with 0.5 Gy per fraction every 2 weeks. The prescribed total PTV dose was 6.5 Gy. Every two weeks patients got nivolumab 240 mg flat dose, plus ipilimumab 1 mg/kg every six weeks, intravenously.

cDNA synthesis used a TRAV/TRBV-specific primer set for both chains. Using a constant-region primer together with a V-primer adapter, TCRs were subjected to about 18 PCR cycles of amplification. After the mRNA was isolated, it was amplified using in vitro transcription. TCRdb independently ran MiXCR on the reads; one entry per CDR3 protein. The sample carries 30,000 or so distinct CDR3 sequences, about 53% recorded once. The time point was: after trial treatment. The treatment was: LDRT plus nivolumab, ipilimumab, low-dose cyclophosphamide and aspirin (RACIN trial). Inclusion covered patients whose advanced solid tumors lacked tumor-infiltrating lymphocytes. The clonotype originates from a male donor with gallbladder cancer. Sequences were derived from PBMCs, sampled after low-dose radiotherapy plus immunotherapy.

The chain's CDR3 is CATRGTDTQYF. Written as DNA, the CDR3 is TGTGCCACGCGGGGCACAGATACGCAGTATTTT. The V call is TRBV15, the J call TRBJ2-3, with D tentatively TRBD2 (5 bases). The CDR3 spans 11 residues. The germline gives CDR1 LNHNV, CDR2 YYDKDF (reference sequence). The V and J ends lost 9 bases and 1 base respectively, with 5 bases between them.